This TCR beta chain was documented in a study of blood T cell repertoires in COVID-19. Study information: COVID-19 samples collected from the United States, Italy and Spain covered acute and convalescent phases. From T cells, B-cell-depleted T cells, or PBMCs came the material, which was cDNA or gDNA.

The V gene's germline CDR1 is MDHEN and CDR2 SYDVKM. The CDR3 sequence is 14 residues long. V lost 6 bases to trimming and J lost 4 bases; unmatched junction nucleotides: 3. In the study's own analysis: Estimates of nucleated cell counts were drawn from the amplification of reference gene primers. Produced via immunoSEQ multiplex PCR; TCRdb's table is partial and in-frame only. V and J calls and clone size are as listed in that table; D and trimming were resolved from the DNA. The sample lists about 200,000 clones, about 78% seen once, with 4.5% to 7% in the top ten. The chain links TRBV28 to TRBJ2-2, with 9 bases identical to TRBD2. This receptor was taken from a woman aged 65 to 85 with acute or convalescent COVID-19. Source material: peripheral blood. In nucleotides, the CDR3 is TGTGCCAGCAGGTTAGCGGGAGCCACCGGGGAGCTGTTTTTT. Protein: CASRLAGATGELFF.